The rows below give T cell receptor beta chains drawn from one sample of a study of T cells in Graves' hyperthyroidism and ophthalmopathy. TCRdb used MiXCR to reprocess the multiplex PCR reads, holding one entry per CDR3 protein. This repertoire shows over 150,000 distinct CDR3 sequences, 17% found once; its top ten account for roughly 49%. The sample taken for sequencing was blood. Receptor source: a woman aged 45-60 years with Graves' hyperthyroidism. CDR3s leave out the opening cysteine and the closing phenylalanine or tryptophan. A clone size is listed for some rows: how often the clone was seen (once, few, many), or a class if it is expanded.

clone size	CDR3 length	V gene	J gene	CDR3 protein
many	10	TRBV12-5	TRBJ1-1	ASGPHYTEAF
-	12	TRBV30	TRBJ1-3	AWGDSLSGNTIY
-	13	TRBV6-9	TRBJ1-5	ASGFRDTSNQPQH
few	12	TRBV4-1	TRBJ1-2	ASSQDLSFYGYT
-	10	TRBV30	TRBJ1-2	AWSEGSWGYT
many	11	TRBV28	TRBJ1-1	ASIPRGRSEAF
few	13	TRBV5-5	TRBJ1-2	ASSLAGKVFNGYT
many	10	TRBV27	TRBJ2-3	ASSRYQDTQY
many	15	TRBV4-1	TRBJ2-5	ASSQARMGQGVETQY
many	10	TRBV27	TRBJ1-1	ASSPPLGEAF
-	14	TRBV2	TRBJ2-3	ACKQWAAQSTDTQY
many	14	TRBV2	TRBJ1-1	ASREQTGGVNTEAF
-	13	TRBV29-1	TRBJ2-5	SVVGDRGLVETQY
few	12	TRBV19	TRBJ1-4	ASSSGTTNEKLF
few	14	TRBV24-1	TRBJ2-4	ATSDPTGGSKNIQY
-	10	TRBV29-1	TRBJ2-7	SGWGPHYEQY
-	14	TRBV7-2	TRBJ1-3	ASSPPSGGRGNTIY
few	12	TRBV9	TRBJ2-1	ASSVGPIRDEQF